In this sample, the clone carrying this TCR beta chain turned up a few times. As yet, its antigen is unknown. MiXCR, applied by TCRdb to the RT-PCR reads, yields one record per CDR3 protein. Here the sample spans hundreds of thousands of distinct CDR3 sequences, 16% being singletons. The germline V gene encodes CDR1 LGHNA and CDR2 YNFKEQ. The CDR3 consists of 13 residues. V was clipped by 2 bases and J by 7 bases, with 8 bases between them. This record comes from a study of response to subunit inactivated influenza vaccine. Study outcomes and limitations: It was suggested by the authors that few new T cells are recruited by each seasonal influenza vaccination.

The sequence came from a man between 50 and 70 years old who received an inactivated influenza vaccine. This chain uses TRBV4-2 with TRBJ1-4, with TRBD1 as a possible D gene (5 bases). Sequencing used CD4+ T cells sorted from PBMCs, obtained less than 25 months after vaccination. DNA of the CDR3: TGTGCCAGCAGCCAATGGGACGTTGAAAAACTGTTTTTT. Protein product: CASSQWDVEKLFF.